Following are 16 T cell receptor beta chains from one sample sequenced in a study of PD-1 blockade in classical Hodgkin lymphoma. Time point given: newly diagnosed, previously untreated cHL patient sample. Researchers report purifying CD4+ T cells from thawed PBMCs by magnetic negative selection. Some clones are missing from TCRdb's copy, which holds only in-frame ones; the method was immunoSEQ multiplex PCR. This table holds 20,000 to 30,000 clones, 91% found once. The sample comprised CD4+ T cells from blood. Receptors originate from a human donor with classical Hodgkin lymphoma.

The J gene is TRBJ2-7, the V gene TRBV4-1, with 12 bases aligning to TRBD1. The CDR3 has 14 residues. Germline-derived CDR1 and CDR2 are MGHRA and YSYEKL. V lost 4 bases, J lost 6 bases, and 4 bases stayed unmatched. CDR3 in DNA: TGCGCCAGCAGCCTCGGGACAGGGGGCTTCGAGCAGTACTTC. Its protein product is CASSLGTGGFEQYF.

The chain couples TRBV19 to TRBJ2-7; 9 positions agree with TRBD1. Germline-derived CDR1 and CDR2 are LNHDA and SQIVND (reference sequence). Unmatched junction bases numbered 12, after V lost 1 base and J lost 2 bases. CDR3 length equals 18 residues. CDR3 protein: CASSIALGWTGVTYEQYF. In nucleotides, the CDR3 is TGTGCCAGTAGTATAGCCCTGGGTTGGACAGGGGTTACCTACGAGCAGTACTTC.

This clone was detected once. V and J are TRBV2 and TRBJ2-7; D not certain. Germline lookup yields CDR1 SNHLY and CDR2 FYNNEI. Between the trimmed V and J ends, which lost 7 bases and 2 bases, there was a span of 15 bases. CDR3 size: 14 residues. The DNA for the CDR3 is TGTGCCAGCAAACGGACCCTTTGGGCCTACGAGCAGTACTTC. It translates to CASKRTLWAYEQYF.

In this sample, this clone turned up once. The rearrangement links TRBV7-6 to TRBJ2-3; no reliable D call. Germline V gene lookup returns CDR1 SGHVS and CDR2 FNYEAQ. The CDR3 covers 15 residues. V was shortened by 3 bases and J by 0 bases, with 10 bases between the two germline ends. The CDR3 region has the DNA TGTGCCAGCAGCTTCCAGATTGGGAGCACAGATACGCAGTATTTT. Residues: CASSFQIGSTDTQYF.

This sequence joins TRBV6-6 and TRBJ2-7, with 8 bases that match TRBD1. Germline CDR1 reads MNHNY; CDR2 reads SVGAGI (reference sequence). The length of the CDR3 is 13 residues. The V and J ends lost 6 bases and 2 bases, in that order; junction bases with no gene match: 3. The CDR3 sequence: CASSDRGTYEQYF. For the CDR3, the DNA is TGTGCCAGCAGCGACAGGGGAACCTACGAGCAGTACTTC.

V gene TRBV6-5 combines with J gene TRBJ2-7; tentatively, D is TRBD2 (7 bases). The CDR3 has 16 amino acids. The germline CDR1 and CDR2 sequences are MNHEY and SVGAGI. V lost 0 bases, J lost 4 bases, and 16 bases lay in between. The CDR3 sequence is CASSYSNPRGAYEQYF. The CDR3 DNA sequence: TGTGCCAGCAGTTACTCCAACCCCCGGGGGGCGTACGAGCAGTACTTC.

The table lists this clone with a count of one. The chain couples TRBV6-5 to TRBJ2-1; the match to TRBD2 covers 10 bases. The V gene's germline CDR1 is MNHEY and CDR2 SVGAGI. The CDR3 runs to 14 residues. The J segment lost 15 bases and the V segment lost 4 bases, leaving 12 bases of the junction unmatched. The CDR3 DNA sequence: TGTGCCAGCAGTTCTCTTAGCGGGGGGCCCTCGATGTTCTTC. It specifies CASSSLSGGPSMFF.

The J gene is TRBJ1-3, the V gene TRBV5-5, with D possibly TRBD1 on 6 matching bases. The CDR3 loop spans 16 amino acids. Trimming stripped 3 bases from V and 2 bases from J, with 15 bases between. Looked up from germline, CDR1 is SGHKS and CDR2 is YYEKEE (reference sequence). The CDR3 spells CASSYTGLVAGNTIYF. DNA for the CDR3: TGTGCCAGCAGCTATACAGGGTTGGTAGCTGGAAACACCATATATTTT.

The chain combines TRBV7-9 with TRBJ2-1; 16 nucleotides align to TRBD2. In germline, CDR1 is SEHNR, CDR2 FQNEAQ (reference sequence). The ends lost 5 bases at V and 2 bases at J; junction bases unmatched: 6. The CDR3 length is 18 residues. CDR3 sequence reads: CASSPGTSGGAAYNEQFF. The CDR3 coding sequence is TGTGCCAGCAGCCCTGGGACTAGCGGGGGGGCGGCCTACAATGAGCAGTTCTTC. Combining the CDR3 with reference TRBV7-9 and TRBJ2-1 gives the whole variable domain DTGVSQNPRHKITKRGQNVTFRCDPISEHNRLYWYRQTLGQGPEFLTYFQNEAQLEKSRLLSDRFSAERPKGSFSTLEIQRTEQGDSAMYLCASSPGTSGGAAYNEQFFGPGTRLTVL.

This clone was seen just once. The chain couples TRBV6-6 to TRBJ2-7; D is perhaps TRBD2 (7 bases). This CDR3 is built from 15 residues. Germline-derived CDR1 and CDR2 are MNHNY and SVGAGI (reference sequence). Between the trimmed V and J ends, which lost 6 bases and 5 bases, there was a span of 20 bases. CDR3 loop: CASRAMGGRRNEQYF. For the CDR3, the DNA is TGTGCCAGCAGGGCCATGGGGGGGCGTAGGAACGAGCAGTACTTC.

The chain is built from TRBV5-4 and TRBJ2-3; no clear D. In germline, CDR1 is SGHNT, CDR2 YYREEE (reference sequence). The CDR3 contains 15 residues. V gave up 1 base and J gave up 0 bases, with 9 bases separating them. The CDR3 DNA reads TGTGCCAGCAGCTTGTGGGTGGGTAGCACAGATACGCAGTATTTT. It codes for CASSLWVGSTDTQYF.

This clone occurred once. This chain joins TRBV2 and TRBJ1-5, with 7 bases identical to TRBD1. This CDR3 spans 17 amino acids. Losses at the gene ends were 1 base for V and 0 bases for J; bases not matched to a gene: 6. CDR1 and CDR2 from the germline V gene are SNHLY and FYNNEI. The chain's CDR3 is CASSEEGTEDSNQPQHF. CDR3 sequence (DNA): TGTGCCAGCAGTGAAGAAGGGACAGAGGATAGCAATCAGCCCCAGCATTTT.

This clone was seen a few times. The genes are TRBV10-2 and TRBJ1-2; D is ambiguous. This CDR3 comprises 12 residues. V was shortened by 3 bases and J by 8 bases, with 10 bases between the two germline ends. Looked up from germline, CDR1 is WSHSY and CDR2 is SAAADI. This CDR3 is CASSEFLTGYTF. In nucleotides, the CDR3 is TGCGCCAGCAGTGAATTCTTGACCGGCTACACCTTC.

The chain combines TRBV19 with TRBJ1-5, with no clear D. V lost 4 bases to trimming and J lost 4 bases, with 5 bases between them. Looked up from germline, CDR1 is LNHDA and CDR2 is SQIVND (reference sequence). The CDR3 consists of 12 residues. The CDR3 DNA follows: TGTGCCAGTAGTAGTCCTAATCAGCCCCAGCATTTT. This gives the protein CASSSPNQPQHF.

The V and J genes are TRBV6-1 and TRBJ1-4; no clear D gene. Germline values: CDR1 MNHNS, CDR2 SASEGT. This CDR3 spans 13 amino acids. Trimming cost V 8 bases and J 8 bases, with 15 bases left between them. The CDR3 DNA is TGTGCCAGCGCTGGGCAGTTCGTGGAAAAACTGTTTTTT. Translation: CASAGQFVEKLFF.

The genes are TRBV2 and TRBJ1-2; D gene ambiguous. V lost 2 bases, J lost 4 bases, and 14 bases lay in between. The CDR3 runs 15 residues. CDR1 and CDR2 from the germline V gene are SNHLY and FYNNEI. The CDR3, as DNA: TGTGCCAGCAGTGAAAACCCAGTACCGTCCTATGGCTACACCTTC. Protein sequence: CASSENPVPSYGYTF. The variable domain in full, with the rest retrieved from reference TRBV2 and TRBJ1-2, is EPEVTQTPSHQVTQMGQEVILRCVPISNHLYFYWYRQILGQKVEFLVSFYNNEISEKSEIFDDQFSVERPDGSNFTLKIRSTKLEDSAMYFCASSENPVPSYGYTFGSGTRLTVV.